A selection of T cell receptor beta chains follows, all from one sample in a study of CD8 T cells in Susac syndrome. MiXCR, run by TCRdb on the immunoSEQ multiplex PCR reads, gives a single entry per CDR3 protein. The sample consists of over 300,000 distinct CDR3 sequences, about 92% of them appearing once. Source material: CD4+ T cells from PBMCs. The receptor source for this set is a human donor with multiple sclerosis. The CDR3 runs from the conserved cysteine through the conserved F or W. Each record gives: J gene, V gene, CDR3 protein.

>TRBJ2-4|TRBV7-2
CASSLGGGRKVKNIQYF
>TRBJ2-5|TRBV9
CASSVGLAKETQYF
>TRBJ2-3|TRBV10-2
CASSDGGTSTDTQYF
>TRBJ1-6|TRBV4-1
CASSQVVVFSPLHF
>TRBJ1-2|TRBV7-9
CASSPWEPNYGYTF
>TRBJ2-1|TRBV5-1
CASSLRTSGANEQFF
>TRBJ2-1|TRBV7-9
CASSFGRRVNEQFF
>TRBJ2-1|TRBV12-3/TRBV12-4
CASSYVGPNREQFF
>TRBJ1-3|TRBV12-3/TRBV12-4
CASSPIFSGNTIYF
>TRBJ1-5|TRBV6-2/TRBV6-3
CASRLGKRGNGQPQHF
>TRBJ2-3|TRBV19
CASSKDRVSTDTQYF
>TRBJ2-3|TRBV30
CAWIAGYPDTQYF
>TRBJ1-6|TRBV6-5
CASSYDGPNSPLHF
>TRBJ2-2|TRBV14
CASSRWTGGNTGELFF
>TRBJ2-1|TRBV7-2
CASSLGLAGEVWQFF
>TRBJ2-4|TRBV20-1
CSVVLAGGPVTKNIQYF
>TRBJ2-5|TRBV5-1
CASSLIGGKETQYF
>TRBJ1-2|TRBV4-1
CASSQGSLRAYGYTF
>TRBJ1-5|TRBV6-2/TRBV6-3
CASSYSIRVYSNQPQHF
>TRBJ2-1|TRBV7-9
CASSFRLAADNEQFF
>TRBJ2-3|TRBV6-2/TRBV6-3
CASSYADTQYF
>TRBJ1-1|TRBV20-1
CSARVPRPGLTTEAFF
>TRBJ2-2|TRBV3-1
CASSQLTGELFF
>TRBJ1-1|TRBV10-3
CAISESERPTEAFF
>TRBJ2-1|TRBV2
CASMGLRTYNEQFF
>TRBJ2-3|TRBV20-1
CSGVTSGTGGYTQYF
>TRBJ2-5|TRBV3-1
CASSPGFAGEETQYF
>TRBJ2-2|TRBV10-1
CASETWGSGELFF
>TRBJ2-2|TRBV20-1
CSASRVTGELFF
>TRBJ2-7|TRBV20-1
CSAHLAGSYEQYF
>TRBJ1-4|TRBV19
CATRGTADNEKLFF
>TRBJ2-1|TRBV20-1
CSARPRSYNEQFF
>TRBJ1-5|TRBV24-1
CATSDSTHGTESNQPQHF
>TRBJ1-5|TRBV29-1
CSVGSQDQPQHF
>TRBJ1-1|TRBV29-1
CSVEEVSRVSGAAFF
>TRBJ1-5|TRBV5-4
CASSVGSNQPQHF
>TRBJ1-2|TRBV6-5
CASTQRGPRDYGYTF
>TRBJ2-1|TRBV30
CAWSLGQGTHNEQFF
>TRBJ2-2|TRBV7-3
CASSLLAGGNTGELFF
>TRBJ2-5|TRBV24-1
CATSDFPTRETQYF